This record covers a single TCR beta chain. Its antigen is currently unknown. Sorting recovered naive CD8 T cells on a CD8+CD4-CCR7+CD45RA+ profile. This entry comes from a study of molecular identifiers for immune sequencing clone quantification. MiXCR, run by TCRdb on the PCR reads, gives a single entry per CDR3 protein. The repertoire has about 640,000 distinct CDR3 sequences, less than 20% of them found once; the top ten carry roughly 0.85%. Findings of the study overall: Highly expanded clone sizes could be underestimated by identical TCR molecules that share a barcode.

V lost 0 bases and J lost 2, with 7 bases in between. The CDR3 sequence is 14 residues long. CDR1 and CDR2 from the germline V gene are ENHRY and SYGVKD. The material sequenced was naive CD8+ T cells from blood, with Jurkat cell RNA spiked in. Specified subset: FACS-sorted CD8+CD4-CCR7+CD45RA+ naive T cells. V gene TRBV10-3 combines with J gene TRBJ1-1; D gene uncertain. The source is a human donor in good health. Some libraries in this study had Jurkat cell RNA spiked in. The CDR3 loop is CAISESTRNTEAFF. CDR3 in DNA: TGTGCCATCAGTGAGTCAACCCGAAACACTGAAGCTTTCTTT.